The 24 T cell receptor beta chains below all came from one sample that was sequenced in a study of blood T cell repertoires in COVID-19. Method: immunoSEQ multiplex PCR; TCRdb's copy keeps in-frame clones and lacks some. The data hold 53,000 or so clones, with roughly 89% observed a single time. Sequencing was carried out using peripheral blood. These receptors were taken from a man of 80 years or more with acute or convalescent COVID-19.

The J gene is TRBJ2-1, the V gene TRBV25-1, with a weak D call TRBD1 (6 bases). The CDR3 totals 14 residues. V was trimmed by 5 bases and J by 4 bases, leaving 12 bases between them. CDR1 MGHDK and CDR2 SYGVNS come from the germline V gene. This CDR3 is CASSIPDRYNEQFF. CDR3 in DNA: TGTGCCAGCAGTATCCCTGACAGGTACAATGAGCAGTTCTTC. Drawing the rest from reference TRBV25-1 and TRBJ2-1, the complete variable domain is EADIYQTPRYLVIGTGKKITLECSQTMGHDKMYWYQQDPGMELHLIHYSYGVNSTEKGDLSSESTVSRIRTEHFPLTLESARPSHTSQYLCASSIPDRYNEQFFGPGTRLTVL.

Only one count was recorded for this clone. V gene TRBV19 combines with J gene TRBJ1-4, with a possible D match to TRBD1 (6 bases). Trimming stripped 4 bases from V and 4 bases from J, with 13 bases between. The CDR3 has 15 residues. The V gene's germline CDR1 is LNHDA and CDR2 SQIVND (reference sequence). In DNA form, the CDR3 reads TGTGCCAGTAGTACAGGGGCGACTCTTAATGAAAAACTGTTTTTT. Translated: CASSTGATLNEKLFF.

This clone was counted a single time. This chain joins TRBV30 and TRBJ1-5, with TRBD1 as a possible D gene (6 bases). The CDR3 loop spans 13 amino acids. V was clipped by 1 base and J by 4 bases, with 8 bases between them. Germline V CDR1 and CDR2: GTSNPN, SVGIG (reference sequence). CDR3: CAWSATGNQPQHF. In nucleotides, the CDR3 is TGTGCCTGGAGTGCCACAGGGAATCAGCCCCAGCATTTT. The variable domain in full, completed from reference TRBV30 and TRBJ1-5, reads SQTIHQWPATLVQPVGSPLSLECTVEGTSNPNLYWYRQAAGRGLQLLFYSVGIGQISSEVPQNLSASRPQDRQFILSSKKLLLSDSGFYLCAWSATGNQPQHFGDGTRLSIL.

The genes are TRBV10-2 and TRBJ2-3, with 8 nucleotides matching TRBD2. Trimming at V came to 6 bases and at J to 2 bases, leaving 10 bases not matched to a gene. From germline, CDR1 is WSHSY and CDR2 SAAADI. The CDR3 has 16 amino acids. The CDR3 DNA is TGCGCCAGCAGCCTAACGGGAGCGGGGGTCACAGATACGCAGTATTTT. Amino acid sequence: CASSLTGAGVTDTQYF.

V is TRBV7-9 and J is TRBJ1-6; no firm D call. Deletions cut 1 base from V and 0 bases from J, with 10 bases between. The CDR3 sequence is 17 residues long. The V gene's germline CDR1 is SEHNR and CDR2 FQNEAQ (reference sequence). CDR3 sequence: CASSLGRASSYNSPLHF. CDR3 nucleotides: TGTGCCAGCAGCTTAGGGCGGGCCAGCTCCTATAATTCACCCCTCCACTTT.

The chain is built from TRBV3-1 (or the pseudogene TRBV3-2) and TRBJ1-3, with D possibly TRBD1 on 5 matching bases. V was trimmed by 5 bases and J by 4 bases, leaving 6 bases between them. The germline CDR1 and CDR2 sequences are LGHDT and YNNKEL (reference sequence). The CDR3 spans 12 residues. The CDR3 coding sequence is TGTGCCAGCAGCTCAGGGGGAAACACCATATATTTT. Its protein product is CASSSGGNTIYF.

The rearrangement uses TRBV4-2 and TRBJ1-6, with 10 bases fitting TRBD1. Germline V gene sequence: CDR1 LGHNA, CDR2 YNFKEQ. This CDR3 has 16 residues. V dropped 3 bases and J dropped 7; count of bases not matched to a gene: 6. The CDR3 region has the DNA TGTGCCAGCAGCCAGGGACAGGGGATGGAGAATTCACCCCTCCACTTT. It translates to CASSQGQGMENSPLHF.

The chain joins TRBV3-1 (or the pseudogene TRBV3-2) to TRBJ2-5, with D possibly TRBD2 on 7 matching bases. Trimming stripped 5 bases from V and 6 bases from J, with 16 bases between. In germline, CDR1 is LGHDT, CDR2 YNNKEL (reference sequence). The CDR3 is 14 residues long. The CDR3 region is CASSWGGPDQTQYF. The CDR3, as DNA: TGTGCCAGCAGCTGGGGGGGGCCCGACCAGACCCAGTACTTC.

The gene calls are TRBV29-1 and TRBJ1-1; 8 bases are shared with TRBD1. This CDR3 comprises 12 residues. The germline CDR1 and CDR2 sequences are SQVTM and ANQGSEA. V shed 4 bases, J shed 11 bases, and the junction held 9 bases outside the gene matches. CDR3 loop: CSVAPGQVSAFF. DNA for the CDR3: TGCAGCGTTGCCCCGGGACAGGTCTCTGCTTTCTTT.

This chain uses TRBV3-1 (or the pseudogene TRBV3-2) with TRBJ2-1; 10 nucleotides match TRBD1. CDR3 length equals 17 residues. Germline trimming cut 4 bases from V and 4 bases from J; bases unmatched to any gene: 10. Per germline, CDR1 LGHDT and CDR2 YNNKEL (reference sequence). CDR3 coding DNA: TGTGCCAGCAGCCTCCACACGACAGGGGGCCCTTACAATGAGCAGTTCTTC. This encodes CASSLHTTGGPYNEQFF.

This sequence joins TRBV10-1 and TRBJ1-5; 7 bases line up with TRBD1. From germline, CDR1 is WNHNN and CDR2 SYGVQD (reference sequence). This CDR3 is 13 amino acids long. V trimming: 10 bases; J trimming: 5 bases; junction bases outside the gene matches: 8. The CDR3 reads CATSTGVHQPQHF. In DNA, the CDR3 is TGCGCCACCTCAACAGGGGTGCATCAGCCCCAGCATTTT.

The genes are TRBV10-3 and TRBJ1-2; TRBD1 is a possible D gene (6 bases). Looked up from germline, CDR1 is ENHRY and CDR2 is SYGVKD. Between the trimmed V and J ends, which lost 2 bases and 8 bases, there was a span of 15 bases. This CDR3 region has 14 residues. CDR3 sequence: CAISEDRGARGYTF. In DNA form, the CDR3 reads TGTGCCATCAGTGAGGATCGGGGGGCGCGCGGCTACACCTTC.

This clone was seen only once. The chain recombines TRBV7-9 with TRBJ1-1, with 10 bases fitting TRBD1. Germline V gives CDR1 SEHNR, CDR2 FQNEAQ (reference sequence). This CDR3 region has 15 residues. V shed 4 bases and J 3 bases; nucleotides not matched to a gene: 5. The CDR3 region is CASSSRQGADTEAFF. The CDR3, as DNA: TGTGCCAGCAGCTCCCGACAGGGGGCGGACACTGAAGCTTTCTTT.

CDR3 nucleotide sequence: TGTGCCAGCTCACCCGGGACAGGGGTCGGTGGCTACACCTTC. This codes for CASSPGTGVGGYTF. The chain joins TRBV18 to TRBJ1-2; 10 nucleotides agree with TRBD1. The CDR3 has 14 residues. The germline gives CDR1 KGHSH, CDR2 LQKENI. Losses at the gene ends were 3 bases for V and 7 bases for J; bases not matched to a gene: 5.

The gene calls are TRBV5-1 and TRBJ2-5, with a possible D match to TRBD2 (6 bases). Between the trimmed V and J ends, which lost 0 bases and 5 bases, there was a span of 11 bases. The CDR3 sequence is 14 residues long. The germline V gene encodes CDR1 SGHRS and CDR2 YFSETQ. The CDR3 nucleotides are TGCGCCAGCAGCTTGGATTCCGGAGGGGAGACCCAGTACTTC. This encodes CASSLDSGGETQYF.

This clone was picked up one time. The chain has TRBV7-7 and TRBJ1-3; the D is unclear. Germline CDR1 is SSHAT and CDR2 is FNYEAQ (reference sequence). V was cut by 4 bases and J by 1 base, with 11 bases left in between. The CDR3 loop spans 15 amino acids. CDR3 DNA sequence: TGTGCCAGCAGCTCCGCGCCCGGTTCTGGAAACACCATATATTTT. Translated: CASSSAPGSGNTIYF.

This clone was seen a handful of times. The chain links TRBV19 to TRBJ2-1; weak D call: TRBD2 (5 bases). Between the trimmed V and J ends, which lost 5 bases and 4 bases, there was a span of 21 bases. CDR1 and CDR2 from the germline V gene are LNHDA and SQIVND (reference sequence). This CDR3 is built from 17 residues. The CDR3 spells CASSWVPVASRYNEQFF. The CDR3 coding sequence is TGTGCCAGTAGTTGGGTCCCCGTGGCTAGCAGATACAATGAGCAGTTCTTC.

This CDR3 reads CASSSTAGAGGYTF. The DNA of the CDR3 is TGTGCCAGTAGTTCCACAGCGGGGGCGGGCGGCTACACCTTC. This chain links TRBV19 with TRBJ1-2, with TRBD1 as a possible D gene (6 bases). The germline V and J ends were trimmed by 5 bases and 8 bases, with 18 bases remaining between them. This CDR3 region has 14 residues. Germline V gene data show CDR1 as LNHDA and CDR2 as SQIVND (reference sequence). Together with reference TRBV19 and TRBJ1-2, the CDR3 gives the full variable domain: DGGITQSPKYLFRKEGQNVTLSCEQNLNHDAMYWYRQDPGQGLRLIYYSQIVNDFQKGDIAEGYSVSREKKESFPLTVTSAQKNPTAFYLCASSSTAGAGGYTFGSGTRLTVV.

The genes are TRBV18 and TRBJ2-7, with D perhaps TRBD2 (6 bases). Germline V gene lookup returns CDR1 KGHSH and CDR2 LQKENI. With 4 bases removed from V and 2 bases from J, the gap between germline ends came to 18 bases. The CDR3 is 16 amino acids. CDR3 protein: CASSLVAVSGAYEQYF. In nucleotides, the CDR3 is TGTGCCAGCTCACTGGTGGCGGTTTCGGGGGCCTACGAGCAGTACTTC.

The table lists this clone with a count of one. This sequence joins TRBV7-9 and TRBJ2-6; possible D gene TRBD1, 5 bases. The CDR3 covers 16 residues. Deletions cut 5 bases from V and 0 bases from J, with 11 bases between. Germline V gene sequence: CDR1 SEHNR, CDR2 FQNEAQ (reference sequence). The CDR3 spells CASSPQAPSGANVLTF. As DNA, the CDR3 is TGTGCCAGCAGCCCACAGGCACCCTCTGGGGCCAACGTCCTGACTTTC.

The genes are TRBV4-1 and TRBJ1-2, with 7 bases matching TRBD1. Per the germline V gene, CDR1 is MGHRA and CDR2 is YSYEKL. The CDR3 contains 16 residues. The trim removed 1 base at V and 0 bases at J, leaving 5 bases unmatched. CDR3 residues: CASSQGTGVTNYGYTF. CDR3 DNA sequence: TGCGCCAGCAGCCAAGGGACAGGAGTTACTAACTATGGCTACACCTTC.

The chain employs TRBV5-1 and TRBJ2-1; TRBD2 aligns across 12 bases. V was pared by 4 bases and J by 8 bases, with 13 bases of the junction left unmatched. Per the germline V gene, CDR1 is SGHRS and CDR2 is YFSETQ. This CDR3 is 17 amino acids long. The CDR3 sequence: CASSLGLAGGVLDEQFF. The CDR3, as DNA: TGCGCCAGCAGCCTGGGGCTAGCGGGGGGGGTCTTGGATGAGCAGTTCTTC.

The chain combines TRBV11-2 with TRBJ2-3; 10 positions agree with TRBD2. Germline V CDR1 and CDR2: SGHAT, FQNNGV. The CDR3 is 15 amino acids. V lost 4 bases and J lost 3; bases outside the gene matches: 4. CDR3 amino acids: CASSWGAGGTDTQYF. CDR3 sequence (DNA): TGTGCCAGCAGCTGGGGAGCGGGGGGGACAGATACGCAGTATTTT.

J is TRBJ2-5 and V is TRBV7-2; D may be TRBD2 (6 bases). Germline V gene data show CDR1 as SGHTA and CDR2 as FQGNSA. The V gene lost 5 bases and the J gene lost 5 bases, with 18 bases spanning the gap. The CDR3 totals 15 residues. The CDR3 DNA follows: TGTGCCAGCAGCGCCATAGCGGCATTCGGGGAGACCCAGTACTTC. Protein product: CASSAIAAFGETQYF.